This T cell receptor beta chain stems from a study of cytomegalovirus exposure and HLA in healthy donors. Primers: 60 Vbeta forward and 13 Jbeta reverse. Data came from immunoSEQ multiplex PCR; TCRdb stores just in-frame clones and leaves some out. Here the sample spans around 160,000 clones, 68% being singletons. Germline CDR1 reads SGHNT; CDR2 reads YYREEE (reference sequence). The CDR3 runs 14 residues. Trimming took off 8 bases at V and 3 bases at J, with 14 bases between the two ends. Specimen: PBMCs. V gene TRBV5-4 combines with J gene TRBJ1-4; tentatively, D is TRBD1 (6 bases). The source is a man aged 50 or older in good health and CMV-seronegative. The CDR3 sequence: CASTQGLANEKLFF. The CDR3 coding sequence is TGTGCCAGTACACAGGGCTTGGCTAATGAAAAACTGTTTTTT.